This T cell receptor (beta chain) was documented in a study of cytomegalovirus exposure and HLA in healthy donors. The V end was cut by 5 bases, the J end by 9 bases, with 8 bases between. Germline CDR1 and CDR2: SGHVT and SQSDAQ. The CDR3 contains 11 residues. The PCR was carried out with 60 Vbeta primers and 13 Jbeta primers. Sequencing was performed with immunoSEQ multiplex PCR; in TCRdb, only in-frame clones are kept and a portion is missing. This sample has over 150,000 clones, with 75% to 90% found just once. This sequence was found in a middle-aged man in good health and CMV-seronegative. The sample consisted of PBMCs. The chain employs TRBV7-4 and TRBJ2-4; the D gene is possibly TRBD1 (5 bases). CDR3 amino acids: CASSLGPIQYF. DNA of the CDR3: TGTGCCAGCAGCCTGGGGCCCATTCAGTACTTC.